The subject of this entry is one T cell receptor (beta chain). The antigen remains undetermined. At one end, the junction sequence differs from germline, possibly due to a read error. These data belong to a study of cytomegalovirus exposure and HLA in healthy donors. Study-wide points: Cytomegalovirus-associated status was assigned to 164 TCR beta chains. Several of the most significant clusters were apparently associated with common viral pathogens in a later analysis. There were a few CMV-associated chains whose specificity for CMV antigens was confirmed in vitro. According to a later analysis, donors in an Asian-associated ancestry cluster reportedly had fewer N-insertions than the roughly 720-donor mean.

The primer mix had 60 Vbeta and 13 Jbeta primers. Assay: immunoSEQ multiplex PCR; the TCRdb copy retains only in-frame clones and omits some. Of around 200,000 clones in the sample, 75% to 85% were seen once. The germline V gene has CDR1 ENHRY and CDR2 SYGVKD. The CDR3 is made up of 18 amino acids. The chain is built from TRBV10-3 and TRBJ1-1; TRBD1 is a possible D gene (5 bases). The receptor's source is a woman in her thirties or forties in good health and CMV-seronegative. Sample: PBMCs. This CDR3 reads CATSDRAGGGGSTTEAFF. CDR3 in DNA: TGTGCCACCAGTGATCGAGCGGGGGGGGGAGGTAGCACCACTGAAGCTTTCTTT.